This TCR beta chain appears in the sequencing data of a study of blood T cell repertoires in COVID-19. Using immunoSEQ multiplex PCR, the repertoire was profiled, and TCRdb retains in-frame clones only, with some absent. The sample yields just over 300,000 clones, 90% seen once. Germline V gene lookup returns CDR1 LNHDA and CDR2 SQIVND (reference sequence). There are 15 residues in the CDR3. The trim removed 6 bases at V and 0 bases at J, leaving 3 bases unmatched. Study members were between 18 and 89 years old and lived in some 22 US regions. The origin of this receptor is a woman between 18 and 29 years old with acute COVID-19. Sequenced: PBMCs or T cells enriched from blood (not recorded which). V gene TRBV19 combines with J gene TRBJ1-4, with 8 bases fitting TRBD1. Here the CDR3 reads CASSPDRATNEKLFF. The CDR3 DNA reads as TGTGCCAGTAGCCCGGACAGGGCAACTAATGAAAAACTGTTTTTT.